Listed here are 2 T cell receptor beta chains from one sample, sequenced in a study of T cell responses to AZD1222 COVID-19 vaccine. Sequencing used immunoSEQ multiplex PCR; TCRdb keeps in-frame clones, though not all of them. The data show more than 100,000 clones, over 75% seen once. This sample comprised peripheral blood, obtained 28 days after the second dose of the MenACWY control vaccine. The receptors come from an adult who received the MenACWY meningococcal vaccine as a control.

This clone was found a few times. V gene TRBV7-3 combines with J gene TRBJ2-7, with D perhaps given as TRBD1 or TRBD2 (5 bases each). The CDR3 is 14 amino acids. V dropped 11 bases and J dropped 4 bases, with 21 bases sitting between them. Germline CDR1 and CDR2: SGHTA and FQGTGA. This chain's CDR3 is CARAGLDSRYEQYF. In DNA form, the CDR3 reads TGTGCCCGCGCGGGTCTAGACAGTAGGTACGAGCAGTACTTC.

This clone is a singleton in its sample. The V and J genes are TRBV18 and TRBJ2-3; 7 bases match TRBD1. CDR1 is KGHSH, CDR2 LQKENI, per germline. The length of the CDR3 is 14 residues. V shed 6 bases, J shed 4 bases, and the junction held 7 bases outside the gene matches. CDR3: CASSSGRGPDTQYF. In DNA, the CDR3 is TGTGCCAGCTCCTCAGGAAGGGGGCCAGATACGCAGTATTTT. Looking up the rest from reference TRBV18 and TRBJ2-3 gives the full variable domain: NAGVMQNPRHLVRRRGQEARLRCSPMKGHSHVYWYRQLPEEGLKFMVYLQKENIIDESGMPKERFSAEFPKEGPSILRIQQVVRGDSAAYFCASSSGRGPDTQYFGPGTRLTVL.